These T cell receptor beta chains were read from a single sample in a study of human T cells and chemical hapten exposure. TCRdb processed the RACE reads anew with MiXCR; each CDR3 protein has one entry. This sample has 150,000 to 200,000 distinct CDR3 sequences; about a quarter occur once, and the top ten carry under 2.5%. Sequences were derived from whole blood, sampled in connection with sensitization to the hapten diphenylcyclopropenone (DPC). Receptors were obtained from a woman younger than 30 with alopecia areata. Some clones in this sample may be carry-over from other donors' samples. Each CDR3 is given with its conserved first and last residue. D genes are given only for firm matches. Some rows have no size entry. The others give once, few or many, or a class for an expanded clone.

d_call	j_call	clone_size	cdr3_length	v_call	cdr3_nt	cdr3_aa
-	TRBJ1-6	-	14	TRBV9	TGTGCCAGCAGCGTCGCATCGGGGAATTCACCCCTCCACTTT	CASSVASGNSPLHF
TRBD1	TRBJ2-3	few	15	TRBV12-3/TRBV12-4	TGTGCCAGCAGTTTCTTCGGGACAGGGGAAGATACGCAGTATTTT	CASSFFGTGEDTQYF
-	TRBJ2-6	-	14	TRBV2	TGTGCCAGCACCGGGGTCTCTGGGGCCAACGTCCTGACTTTC	CASTGVSGANVLTF
-	TRBJ2-3	-	15	TRBV27	TGTGCCAGCAGTTTGAGAAGGCAGGACACAGATACGCAGTATTTT	CASSLRRQDTDTQYF
-	TRBJ2-1	many	15	TRBV7-9	TGTGCCAGCAGCTCCCGACTTGGCTCCTACAATGAGCAGTTCTTC	CASSSRLGSYNEQFF
-	TRBJ1-3	-	15	TRBV7-2	TGTGCCAGCAGCCCCAACAGGGACTCTGGAAACACCATATATTTT	CASSPNRDSGNTIYF
-	TRBJ2-1	-	14	TRBV27	TGTGCCAGCAGAATCGGGAGTACCTACAATGAGCAGTTCTTC	CASRIGSTYNEQFF
-	TRBJ2-5	-	14	TRBV9	TGTGCCAGCAGCGTAGCTCGTCACGGAGAGACCCAGTACTTC	CASSVARHGETQYF
-	TRBJ2-5	-	16	TRBV21-1	TGTGCCAGCAGCCTGCGGGGTGGTAGTGGGGTGGAGACCCAGTACTTC	CASSLRGGSGVETQYF
-	TRBJ2-7	-	14	TRBV6-5	TGTGCCAGCACCCTGGGGGTAGGAGCCTACGAGCAGTACTTC	CASTLGVGAYEQYF
TRBD2	TRBJ2-1	few	15	TRBV7-6	TGTGCCAGCAGCTTAGTTGCTAGCGGAAACAATGAGCAGTTCTTC	CASSLVASGNNEQFF
TRBD1	TRBJ1-2	few	11	TRBV10-3	TGTGCCAGCTCGCAGGGGGATGGCTACACCTTC	CASSQGDGYTF
-	TRBJ1-1	few	13	TRBV20-1	TGCAGTGCTAGCCCGGGCAGGGACACTGAAGCTTTCTTT	CSASPGRDTEAFF
TRBD1	TRBJ1-5	few	19	TRBV6-2/TRBV6-3	TGTGCCAGCAGTTACCGGCGGGGACAGGGGAGATTCAGCAATCAGCCCCAGCATTTT	CASSYRRGQGRFSNQPQHF
TRBD1	TRBJ2-7	many	13	TRBV4-1	TGCGCCAGCAGCTCAGACAGGGGGAACGAGCAGTACTTC	CASSSDRGNEQYF
TRBD1	TRBJ2-1	-	17	TRBV5-5	TGTGCCAGCAGCTTGGGCTACTACGGACAGGGGAGTAATGAGCAGTTCTTC	CASSLGYYGQGSNEQFF
-	TRBJ2-1	-	11	TRBV7-2	TGTGCCAGCAGCAGGGGTTTTGAGCAGTTCTTC	CASSRGFEQFF
TRBD2	TRBJ2-5	-	14	TRBV29-1	TGCAGCGCCGGGACTAGCGGGGTCCGGGAGACCCAGTACTTC	CSAGTSGVRETQYF
TRBD2	TRBJ2-3	few	17	TRBV4-3	TGCGCCAGCAGCCAAGTAGGTAGCGGGAGGGGAACAGATACGCAGTATTTT	CASSQVGSGRGTDTQYF
-	TRBJ2-5	many	11	TRBV9	TGTGCCAGCAGCGACCAAGAGACCCAGTACTTC	CASSDQETQYF
-	TRBJ2-1	-	9	TRBV12-3/TRBV12-4	TGTGCCAGCAGTCCCCCGTGGTTCTTC	CASSPPWFF
-	TRBJ2-5	-	17	TRBV3-1	TGTGCCAGCAGCCGGTTGAAGAGTCCTTGGATGGAGGAGACCCAGTACTTC	CASSRLKSPWMEETQYF
-	TRBJ2-1	-	12	TRBV6-2/TRBV6-3	TGTGCCAGCAGTTACTCGAGAACTGAGCAGTTCTTC	CASSYSRTEQFF
-	TRBJ1-2	few	14	TRBV7-2	TGTGCCAGCAGCCCCCCTAGGGAGGCCTATGGCTACACCTTC	CASSPPREAYGYTF
TRBD1	TRBJ2-6	-	17	TRBV4-1	TGCGCCAGCAGCCAAGTCCTCGACAGGGCTGGGGCCAACGTCCTGACTTTC	CASSQVLDRAGANVLTF
-	TRBJ1-2	-	10	TRBV20-1	TGCAGTGCGTCTGAAGGAACAAACACCTTC	CSASEGTNTF
-	TRBJ1-5	-	13	TRBV24-1	TGTGCCACCAGTGATGACGGGAATCAGCCCCAGCATTTT	CATSDDGNQPQHF
TRBD2	TRBJ2-7	-	14	TRBV4-2	TGTGCCAGCAGCGAAGGGACTACTGACTACGAGCAGTACTTC	CASSEGTTDYEQYF
-	TRBJ1-2	-	12	TRBV29-1	TGCAGCGTTGTAGGAGGGAACTATGGCTACACCTTC	CSVVGGNYGYTF
-	TRBJ2-5	few	10	TRBV29-1	TGCAGCGTTGGTCAAGAGACCCAGTACTTC	CSVGQETQYF
-	TRBJ2-2	-	15	TRBV2	TGTGCCAGCAGTTTGGGCCTCTGGGGCGCCGGGGAGCTGTTTTTT	CASSLGLWGAGELFF
-	TRBJ1-1	few	9	TRBV29-1	TGCAGCGTTTCGGACTACGGTGGCTTT	CSVSDYGGF
-	TRBJ2-2	-	11	TRBV4-1	TGCGCCAGCAGCCGTCCTGGGGAGCTGTTTTTT	CASSRPGELFF
-	TRBJ2-2	-	17	TRBV18	TGTGCCAGCTCACGACCAAACCGACAGGCGAACACCGGGGAGCTGTTTTTT	CASSRPNRQANTGELFF
-	TRBJ2-3	few	16	TRBV6-2/TRBV6-3	TGTGCCAGCAGCAGAAGATTACAGAGTTACACAGATACGCAGTATTTT	CASSRRLQSYTDTQYF
TRBD1	TRBJ2-6	few	15	TRBV7-9	TGTGCCAGCAGCTGGGACAGGGCTGGGGCCAACGTCCTGACTTTC	CASSWDRAGANVLTF
TRBD2	TRBJ2-1	-	13	TRBV12-5	TGTGCTAGTGGTTCGGCTAGCGGGAGTGGTCTGTTCTTC	CASGSASGSGLFF
-	TRBJ2-3	-	16	TRBV7-2	TGTGCCAGCAGCTTAGGGCGGGGACTCCACACAGATACGCAGTATTTT	CASSLGRGLHTDTQYF
-	TRBJ1-6	-	16	TRBV7-2	TGTGCCAGCAGCTTCAGGGAAAGCTCCTATAATTCACCCCTCCACTTT	CASSFRESSYNSPLHF
TRBD2	TRBJ2-7	-	16	TRBV5-6	TGTGCCAGCAGCTTTCGCGGGAGGAATGGATGGGGGGAGCAGTACTTC	CASSFRGRNGWGEQYF
-	TRBJ1-1	-	13	TRBV12-3/TRBV12-4	TGTGCCAGCAGGAGTTTGACGAACACTGAAGCTTTCTTT	CASRSLTNTEAFF
-	TRBJ2-5	-	12	TRBV29-1	TGCAGCGTGACGTGGGGCGGGGAGACCCAGTACTTC	CSVTWGGETQYF
-	TRBJ1-2	few	16	TRBV10-2	TGCGCCAGCAGTGTTGGATCCCCCTCGGTGGAGTTTGGCTACACCTTC	CASSVGSPSVEFGYTF
-	TRBJ2-3	few	15	TRBV7-9	TGTGCCAGCAGCTTAGCGGGGACTCGCACAGATACGCAGTATTTT	CASSLAGTRTDTQYF
-	TRBJ2-7	few	16	TRBV6-1	TGTGCCAGCAGTAGATACGCTGAGGGGACACCCTACGAGCAGTACTTC	CASSRYAEGTPYEQYF